One T cell receptor (beta chain) is described in this entry. Donors counted as nominally healthy when sampled, yet unrecorded immune exposures were likely. The V gene's germline CDR1 is SNHLY and CDR2 FYNNEI. The CDR3 contains 14 residues. Trimming at V came to 6 bases and at J to 9 bases, leaving 10 bases not matched to a gene. The PCR had 60 Vbeta and 13 Jbeta primers. Libraries were prepared by immunoSEQ multiplex PCR; TCRdb keeps only in-frame clonotypes and omits some of them. The table has approximately 170,000 clones, more than 65% seen once. This sample was included in a study of cytomegalovirus exposure and HLA in healthy donors.

The receptor comes from a man aged 50-60 years in good health and CMV-seropositive. The chain recombines TRBV2 with TRBJ1-5; TRBD1 aligns across 8 bases. The sequenced sample consisted of PBMCs. Written as DNA, the CDR3 is TGTGCCAGCAGCGGGACAGGAGGAAGTTGGCCCCAGCATTTT. Protein: CASSGTGGSWPQHF.